This T cell receptor beta chain came from a study of T cell repertoires in cytomegalovirus infection. Study information: Epitope selection comprised recently identified HLA-C-restricted CMV epitopes and well-studied HLA-B-restricted CMV epitopes.

Study-level results: The ex vivo response showed dominance by HLA-C-restricted CMV-specific TCR beta clonotypes.

TCRdb called the reads again in MiXCR, with one record for every CDR3 protein. This table has 800,000 to 950,000 distinct CDR3 sequences, approximately 32% appearing once. The germline V gene has CDR1 SGDLS and CDR2 YYNGEE. The length of the CDR3 is 16 residues. V was clipped by 3 bases and J by 2 bases, with 17 bases between them. Concerning this clonotype itself: What it binds is not known.

This sequence originates from a human donor in good health (CMV status not recorded). Some clones in this sample may be carry-over from other donors' samples. Sequenced material: cultured CD8+ T cells from PBMCs, taken from culture after CMV antigen stimulation. V and J are TRBV9 and TRBJ2-5; the D call may be TRBD1 or TRBD2 (6 bases each). The DNA of the CDR3 is TGTGCCAGCAGCGAGGGGGTAGCGGTTGAACAAGAGACCCAGTACTTC. This translates into CASSEGVAVEQETQYF.